Below are 10 T cell receptor beta chains sequenced from a single sample in a study of T cells after yellow fever vaccination. TCRdb re-analysed the 5' RACE reads in MiXCR, keeping a single row per CDR3 protein. Of 550,000 or so distinct CDR3 sequences detected, about 19% appear once; the ten largest clones hold roughly 13%. The sequencing used PBMCs, collected 15 days after the yellow fever booster vaccination. The receptors come from a man aged 25-45 years who received the YFV17D yellow fever vaccine.

The CDR3 coding sequence is TGCAGTGCTAGAGATGGGACTAGGACCTCCTACAATGAGCAGTTCTTC. It encodes CSARDGTRTSYNEQFF. The chain joins TRBV20-1 to TRBJ2-1, with TRBD2 identical over 8 bases. CDR3 size: 16 residues. V lost 0 bases and J lost 0; bases outside the gene matches: 4. CDR1 and CDR2 (germline): DFQATT, SNEGSKA (reference sequence).

In this sample, this clonotype turned up a few times. This chain connects TRBV5-1 to TRBJ2-7; 7 bases are a match to TRBD1. The CDR3 totals 15 residues. Trimming took 4 bases from V and 3 from J; bases not matched to a gene: 10. Germline V gene sequence: CDR1 SGHRS, CDR2 YFSETQ. CDR3 residues: CASSPPVTGFYEQYF. The CDR3 DNA follows: TGCGCCAGCAGCCCCCCCGTGACAGGGTTCTACGAGCAGTACTTC.

This clonotype occurred a few times. The chain uses TRBV5-1 and TRBJ2-3, with D possibly TRBD2 on 5 matching bases. The germline gives CDR1 SGHRS, CDR2 YFSETQ. Trimming took off 0 bases at V and 9 bases at J, with 11 bases between the two ends. This CDR3 is 13 amino acids long. Here the CDR3 DNA reads TGCGCCAGCAGCTTGGCCGGACTCTCGACGCAGTATTTT. Translated: CASSLAGLSTQYF. Drawing the rest from reference TRBV5-1 and TRBJ2-3, the complete variable domain is KAGVTQTPRYLIKTRGQQVTLSCSPISGHRSVSWYQQTPGQGLQFLFEYFSETQRNKGNFPGRFSGRQFSNSRSEMNVSTLELGDSALYLCASSLAGLSTQYFGPGTRLTVL.

The chain couples TRBV27 to TRBJ2-5; no definite D call. V lost 6 bases, J lost 4 bases, and 12 bases lay in between. The CDR3 consists of 13 residues. Per germline, CDR1 MNHEY and CDR2 SMNVEV (reference sequence). The CDR3, as DNA: TGTGCCAGCAGACCGATCTCCGGAGAGACCCAGTACTTC. It encodes CASRPISGETQYF.

This clonotype came up a few times. The chain links TRBV12-3 or TRBV12-4 to TRBJ1-5; a weak D match, TRBD1 (5 bases). Trimming left V 6 bases short and J 6 bases short, with 15 bases between. This CDR3 has 14 residues. This CDR3 reads CASSPGPQGQPQHF. The CDR3 region has the DNA TGTGCCAGCAGCCCCGGGCCCCAGGGTCAGCCCCAGCATTTT.

This clonotype came up a few times. V and J are TRBV6-2 or TRBV6-3 and TRBJ2-5; D not resolved. The V end was cut by 8 bases, the J end by 7 bases, with 17 bases between. This CDR3 spans 13 amino acids. Per germline, CDR1 MNHEY and CDR2 SVGEGT. CDR3 protein: CASLTNPMATQYF. The CDR3 nucleotides read TGTGCCAGCTTGACCAACCCCATGGCGACCCAGTACTTC.

The V call is TRBV7-2, the J call TRBJ2-3; D may match TRBD1 or TRBD2 (6 bases each). Germline V gene data show CDR1 as SGHTA and CDR2 as FQGNSA. The CDR3 sequence is 15 residues long. The germline V and J ends were trimmed by 5 bases and 2 bases, with 14 bases remaining between them. The CDR3 loop reads CASSPGAPATDTQYF. The CDR3 DNA follows: TGTGCCAGCAGCCCGGGGGCGCCCGCCACAGATACGCAGTATTTT.

In this sample, this clonotype turned up a few times. The chain recombines TRBV29-1 with TRBJ2-1, with TRBD2 matching 7 bases. V shed 1 base and J 9 bases; nucleotides not matched to a gene: 6. Germline lookup yields CDR1 SQVTM and CDR2 ANQGSEA. The CDR3 consists of 13 residues. The CDR3 DNA sequence: TGCAGCGTTGAAGCGGTGGGACTAACTGAGCAGTTCTTC. Amino acids: CSVEAVGLTEQFF.

CDR3 sequence reads: CSARAKQGAYNEQFF. For the CDR3, the DNA is TGCAGTGCTAGAGCCAAGCAGGGGGCCTACAATGAGCAGTTCTTC. The J gene is TRBJ2-1, the V gene TRBV20-1; 7 nucleotides match TRBD1. The V gene's germline CDR1 is DFQATT and CDR2 SNEGSKA (reference sequence). The CDR3 length is 15 residues. V shed 1 base, J shed 2 bases, and the junction held 5 bases outside the gene matches.

This clonotype was found a few times. This sequence joins TRBV2 and TRBJ1-4, with 10 nucleotides matching TRBD1. CDR1 is SNHLY, CDR2 FYNNEI, per germline. The CDR3 spans 16 residues. V was clipped by 3 bases and J by 9 bases; unmatched bases: 10. The CDR3 sequence is CASSERGTGVNKKLFF. The CDR3 nucleotides read TGTGCCAGCAGTGAGAGAGGGACAGGGGTGAACAAAAAACTGTTTTTT. Based on the CDR3 plus reference TRBV2 and TRBJ1-4, the full variable domain is EPEVTQTPSHQVTQMGQEVILRCVPISNHLYFYWYRQILGQKVEFLVSFYNNEISEKSEIFDDQFSVERPDGSNFTLKIRSTKLEDSAMYFCASSERGTGVNKKLFFGSGTQLSVL.